This T cell receptor (beta chain) was retrieved from a study of T cell changes during pregnancy in multiple sclerosis. Measured with immunoSEQ multiplex PCR; TCRdb has only the in-frame clones, and not every one. The sample has 88,000 or so clones, 92% seen once; the top ten hold under 1.5%. The CDR3 contains 15 residues. Germline V CDR1 and CDR2: MNHEY, SMNVEV (reference sequence). The V gene lost 6 bases and the J gene lost 0 bases, with 9 bases spanning the gap. The genes are TRBV27 and TRBJ2-6; D unclear. The source material was peripheral blood, sampled before pregnancy. The clonotype originates from a female donor with multiple sclerosis, enrolled in a pregnancy study. The CDR3: CASSFYFSGANVLTF. The CDR3 bases are TGTGCCAGCAGCTTCTACTTCTCTGGGGCCAACGTCCTGACTTTC. The whole variable domain, filled in from reference TRBV27 and TRBJ2-6, reads EAQVTQNPRYLITVTGKKLTVTCSQNMNHEYMSWYRQDPGLGLRQIYYSMNVEVTDKGDVPEGYKVSRKEKRNFPLILESPSPNQTSLYFCASSFYFSGANVLTFGAGSRLTVL.